Below are 16 T cell receptor beta chains sequenced from a single sample in a study of T cells after yellow fever vaccination. TCRdb re-derived calls from the 5' RACE reads in MiXCR, one entry per CDR3 protein. This sample has some 97,000 distinct CDR3 sequences, with approximately 5.5% found just once. The specimen was CD8+ T cells sorted from PBMCs, collected 10 days after the yellow fever booster vaccination. Receptors originate from a man aged 18 to 30 who received the YFV17D yellow fever vaccine.

A few counts support this clonotype. This chain links TRBV4-1 with TRBJ1-2; the match to TRBD1 covers 10 bases. Trimming took 3 bases from V and 8 from J; bases not matched to a gene: 6. The CDR3 has 14 amino acids. CDR1 and CDR2 (germline): MGHRA, YSYEKL. CDR3 protein: CASSQRTGGEGYTF. The CDR3 DNA follows: TGCGCCAGCAGCCAGAGGACAGGGGGAGAAGGCTACACCTTC.

J is TRBJ2-2 and V is TRBV7-9; D possibly corresponds to TRBD1 (6 bases). Germline V gene sequence: CDR1 SEHNR, CDR2 FQNEAQ (reference sequence). The CDR3 extends over 14 amino acids. V gave up 6 bases and J gave up 5 bases, with 13 bases separating them. In nucleotides, the CDR3 is TGTGCCAGCAGTACAGGGATATGGACCGGGGAGCTGTTTTTT. Translating it yields CASSTGIWTGELFF.

The chain employs TRBV19 and TRBJ2-1, with 7 bases lining up with TRBD1. V lost 0 bases, J lost 10 bases, and 9 bases stayed unmatched. Germline lookup yields CDR1 LNHDA and CDR2 SQIVND (reference sequence). This CDR3 is 15 amino acids long. CDR3 sequence: CASSIDRTGSIEQFF. The DNA for the CDR3 is TGTGCCAGTAGTATAGATCGGACAGGATCAATAGAGCAGTTCTTC.

This clonotype was recorded a few times. The chain recombines TRBV25-1 with TRBJ2-3; D possibly corresponds to TRBD1 (5 bases). V was cut by 6 bases and J by 0 bases, with 16 bases left in between. Germline-derived CDR1 and CDR2 are MGHDK and SYGVNS. This CDR3 has 16 amino acids. For the CDR3, the DNA is TGTGCCAGCAGGCGAAAACAGGACACTAGCACAGATACGCAGTATTTT. Amino acid sequence: CASRRKQDTSTDTQYF.

This clonotype was counted only a few times. The chain combines TRBV7-2 with TRBJ1-3; 10 bases line up with TRBD1. The J segment lost 3 bases and the V segment lost 2 bases, leaving 4 bases of the junction unmatched. CDR3 length: 16 amino acids. Germline assignment: CDR1 SGHTA and CDR2 FQGNSA. CDR3 region: CASSLIGTGDGNTIYF. CDR3 DNA sequence: TGTGCCAGCAGCTTAATTGGGACAGGGGATGGAAACACCATATATTTT.

The sample holds a few counts of this clonotype. The chain joins TRBV5-1 to TRBJ2-7; D is uncertain. V lost 4 bases and J 3 bases, leaving 11 bases between the germline ends. The CDR3 runs 13 residues. Germline lookup yields CDR1 SGHRS and CDR2 YFSETQ. The CDR3 DNA is TGCGCCAGCAGCGCCTTACCTGTCTACGAGCAGTACTTC. Translation gives CASSALPVYEQYF.

In this sample, this clonotype turned up many times. V is TRBV27 and J is TRBJ2-7; the D gene could be TRBD1 or TRBD2 (6 bases each). This CDR3 has 13 amino acids. The V end was cut by 3 bases, the J end by 2 bases, with 8 bases between. Germline loops: CDR1 MNHEY, CDR2 SMNVEV (reference sequence). The CDR3 reads CASSFRGAYEQYF. The CDR3 bases are TGTGCCAGCAGTTTTAGGGGGGCCTACGAGCAGTACTTC.

DNA for the CDR3: TGTGCCAGCAGCTTAGCGGTTTTGGGTTCACCCCTCCACTTT. Translated: CASSLAVLGSPLHF. This chain joins TRBV5-5 and TRBJ1-6; D ambiguous. This CDR3 spans 14 amino acids. The germline gives CDR1 SGHKS, CDR2 YYEKEE (reference sequence). With 2 bases removed from V and 9 bases from J, the gap between germline ends came to 12 bases.

This chain uses TRBV11-2 with TRBJ1-5, with a possible D match to TRBD1 (5 bases). The CDR3 contains 12 residues. Trimming removed 8 bases at V and 2 bases at J, with 7 bases between. CDR1 and CDR2 from the germline V gene are SGHAT and FQNNGV. CDR3 protein: CASQQGNQPQHF. CDR3 DNA: TGTGCCAGCCAACAGGGCAATCAGCCCCAGCATTTT. The whole variable domain, remainder taken from reference TRBV11-2 and TRBJ1-5, is EAGVAQSPRYKIIEKRQSVAFWCNPISGHATLYWYQQILGQGPKLLIQFQNNGVVDDSQLPKDRFSAERLKGVDSTLKIQPAKLEDSAVYLCASQQGNQPQHFGDGTRLSIL.

This clonotype was picked up a small number of times. CDR3 sequence: CASSLRQGLETQYF. The CDR3 DNA reads TGTGCCAGCAGCCTACGACAGGGTCTGGAGACCCAGTACTTC. The chain recombines TRBV7-2 with TRBJ2-5; 7 bases fit TRBD1. The CDR3 has 14 amino acids. V lost 5 bases and J lost 5; bases outside the gene matches: 8. Germline V gene sequence: CDR1 SGHTA, CDR2 FQGNSA.

V is TRBV9 and J is TRBJ1-2; 8 bases match TRBD1. The CDR3 totals 14 residues. CDR1 SGDLS and CDR2 YYNGEE come from the germline V gene. V lost 0 bases, J lost 4 bases, and 2 bases stayed unmatched. The DNA of the CDR3 is TGTGCCAGCAGCGTAGCCGACAGGGGCTATGGCTACACCTTC. Translating gives CASSVADRGYGYTF. Drawing the rest from reference TRBV9 and TRBJ1-2, the complete variable domain is DSGVTQTPKHLITATGQRVTLRCSPRSGDLSVYWYQQSLDQGLQFLIQYYNGEERAKGNILERFSAQQFPDLHSELNLSSLELGDSALYFCASSVADRGYGYTFGSGTRLTVV.

This clonotype was seen a handful of times. V gene TRBV7-6 combines with J gene TRBJ1-4, with no clear D. The CDR3 runs to 14 residues. Looked up from germline, CDR1 is SGHVS and CDR2 is FNYEAQ. V lost 6 bases and J 4 bases, leaving 12 bases between the germline ends. This CDR3 is CASSEGSNNEKLFF. The CDR3 nucleotides are TGTGCCAGCAGTGAAGGGAGCAATAATGAAAAACTGTTTTTT. The entire variable domain, with the rest obtained from reference TRBV7-6 and TRBJ1-4, is as follows: GAGVSQSPRYKVTKRGQDVALRCDPISGHVSLYWYRQALGQGPEFLTYFNYEAQQDKSGLPNDRFSAERPEGSISTLTIQRTEQRDSAMYRCASSEGSNNEKLFFGSGTQLSVL.

This clonotype has more than one count but fewer than ten. The chain carries TRBV27 and TRBJ2-3; either TRBD1 or TRBD2 may fit D (5 bases each). Germline V lookup: CDR1 MNHEY, CDR2 SMNVEV (reference sequence). Trimming shortened V by 3 bases and J by 1 base, and 14 bases separated the two germline ends. The CDR3 covers 16 residues. CDR3 sequence: CASSFGTPRGTDTQYF. The CDR3 DNA reads TGTGCCAGCAGTTTCGGGACCCCGAGGGGCACAGATACGCAGTATTTT.

The chain employs TRBV11-1 and TRBJ2-1; no definite D call. Trimming removed 1 base at V and 0 bases at J, with 4 bases between. This CDR3 region has 14 residues. Germline CDR1 is SGHAT and CDR2 is FQDESV (reference sequence). The CDR3 reads CASSLGASYNEQFF. The DNA of the CDR3 is TGTGCCAGCAGCTTAGGCGCCTCCTACAATGAGCAGTTCTTC.

The table lists this clonotype with many counts. V usage is TRBV13 and J usage is TRBJ2-1; 14 bases map to TRBD2. The length of the CDR3 is 15 residues. Germline CDR1 PRHDT, CDR2 FYEKMQ (reference sequence). Unmatched junction bases numbered 3, after V lost 4 bases and J lost 7 bases. CDR3 in DNA: TGTGCCAGCAGCTCAGGACTAGCGGGGGGAAATGAGCAGTTCTTC. Its translation is CASSSGLAGGNEQFF.

The chain joins TRBV11-3 to TRBJ1-5; D not resolved. Deletions cut 5 bases from V and 5 bases from J, with 22 bases between. Germline V CDR1 and CDR2: SGHNT, YENEEA. The CDR3 contains 17 residues. CDR3 region: CASSISASRIGHQPQHF. Written as DNA, the CDR3 is TGTGCCAGCAGCATAAGCGCGTCAAGGATAGGGCATCAGCCCCAGCATTTT.